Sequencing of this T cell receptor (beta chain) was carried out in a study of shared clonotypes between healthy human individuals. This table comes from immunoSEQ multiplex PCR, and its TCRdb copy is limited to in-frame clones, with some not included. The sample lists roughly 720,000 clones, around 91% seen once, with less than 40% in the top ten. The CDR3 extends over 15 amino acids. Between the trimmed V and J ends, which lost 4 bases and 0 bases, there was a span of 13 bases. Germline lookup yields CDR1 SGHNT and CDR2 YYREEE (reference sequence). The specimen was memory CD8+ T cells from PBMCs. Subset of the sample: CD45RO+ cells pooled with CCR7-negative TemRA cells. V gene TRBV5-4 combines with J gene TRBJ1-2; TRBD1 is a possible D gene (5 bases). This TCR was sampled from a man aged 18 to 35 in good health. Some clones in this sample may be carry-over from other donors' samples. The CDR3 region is CASSGPGFSNYGYTF. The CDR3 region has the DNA TGTGCCAGCAGCGGCCCAGGGTTCTCTAACTATGGCTACACCTTC.